This entry lists 21 T cell receptor beta chains sequenced from one sample in a study of blood T cell repertoires in COVID-19 (dated by TCRdb to about 2020). Libraries were constructed by the immunoSEQ multiplex PCR assay. The source is immuneACCESS, and TCRdb retained only in-frame sequences with V and J called. Part of the clones is not carried over; for the studies checked, unresolved V genes explain less than half of this, and the remainder is unexplained. The sample data list over 400,000 clones, and about 89% of these were observed just once. The ten largest clonotypes hold 7.8% of the sample. Material for sequencing was peripheral blood. Receptor source: a woman between 50 and 59 years old with COVID-19, enrolled during active disease.

V is TRBV4-2 and J is TRBJ2-7; the match to TRBD1 covers 8 bases. This CDR3 region has 15 residues. CDR1 is LGHNA and CDR2 is YNFKEQ in the germline V gene. Trimming removed 0 bases from V and 5 bases from J; junction bases left unmatched: 6. The CDR3 protein is CASSQEGQEVDEQYF. The CDR3 DNA reads as TGTGCCAGCAGCCAAGAGGGACAGGAAGTCGACGAGCAGTACTTC.

This CDR3 reads CASSVPGQGNQPQHF. The CDR3 DNA follows: TGCGCCAGCAGTGTTCCGGGACAGGGAAATCAGCCCCAGCATTTT. The chain carries TRBV10-1 and TRBJ1-5, with 9 bases lining up with TRBD1. Germline values: CDR1 WNHNN, CDR2 SYGVQD (reference sequence). CDR3 size: 15 residues. V lost 4 bases and J lost 4; bases outside the gene matches: 5.

The chain has TRBV19 and TRBJ2-1, with 11 nucleotides matching TRBD1. The CDR3 is 14 residues long. The J segment lost 4 bases and the V segment lost 6 bases, leaving 2 bases of the junction unmatched. Germline CDR1 and CDR2: LNHDA and SQIVND (reference sequence). The CDR3 nucleotides read TGTGCCAGTAGGCGGGACAGGGGGTACAATGAGCAGTTCTTC. Translating it yields CASRRDRGYNEQFF.

CDR3 in amino acids: CASSLDAVGGEQYF. The CDR3 DNA sequence: TGCGCCAGCAGCTTGGATGCGGTAGGAGGCGAGCAGTACTTC. This chain uses TRBV5-1 with TRBJ2-7; perhaps TRBD2 as D (5 bases). Germline V gene lookup returns CDR1 SGHRS and CDR2 YFSETQ. This CDR3 has 14 residues. V lost 0 bases, J lost 6 bases, and 13 bases lay in between.

CDR3 protein: CAISEPTGGGIIGNQPQHF. As DNA, the CDR3 is TGTGCCATCAGTGAGCCGACAGGGGGAGGGATTATAGGCAATCAGCCCCAGCATTTT. V gene TRBV10-3 combines with J gene TRBJ1-5; 9 bases agree with TRBD1. V shed 2 bases, J shed 2 bases, and the junction held 13 bases outside the gene matches. Germline V gene data show CDR1 as ENHRY and CDR2 as SYGVKD. CDR3 size: 19 residues.

This chain connects TRBV6-5 to TRBJ2-7, with no clear D. Trimming removed 0 bases at V and 3 bases at J, with 12 bases between. The V gene's germline CDR1 is MNHEY and CDR2 SVGAGI. This CDR3 is built from 15 residues. Here the CDR3 reads CASSYSILSDYEQYF. The CDR3 region has the DNA TGTGCCAGCAGTTACTCGATCCTATCCGACTACGAGCAGTACTTC.

The rearrangement uses TRBV20-1 and TRBJ1-1, with D unresolved. CDR1 DFQATT and CDR2 SNEGSKA come from the germline V gene (reference sequence). The CDR3 loop spans 11 amino acids. As DNA, the CDR3 is TGCAGGATCCCCAGGAACACTGAAGCTTTCTTT. Protein: CRIPRNTEAFF.

This rearrangement joins TRBV30 to TRBJ2-6; maybe TRBD2 (6 bases). Germline CDR1 reads GTSNPN; CDR2 reads SVGIG (reference sequence). V was trimmed by 4 bases and J by 0 bases, leaving 13 bases between them. The CDR3 extends over 16 amino acids. The DNA for the CDR3 is TGTGCCTGGAAAGGACGGCGGGGCTCTGGGGCCAACGTCCTGACTTTC. It encodes CAWKGRRGSGANVLTF.

J is TRBJ2-7 and V is TRBV6-5; TRBD2 is a possible D gene (5 bases). The CDR3 is 12 residues long. Looked up from germline, CDR1 is MNHEY and CDR2 is SVGAGI. V dropped 10 bases and J dropped 4 bases, with 14 bases sitting between them. The DNA of the CDR3 is TGTGCCACCCAGCGGTCCTTTTACGAGCAGTACTTC. Amino acid sequence: CATQRSFYEQYF.

V usage is TRBV4-1 and J usage is TRBJ1-2, with 10 bases aligning to TRBD1. The CDR3 spans 15 residues. The germline CDR1 and CDR2 sequences are MGHRA and YSYEKL. The V gene end was trimmed by 4 bases and the J gene end by 3 bases; junction bases not matched to a gene: 5. The CDR3 region has the DNA TGCGCCAGCAGCCTCCCGACAGGGGGCGACTATGGCTACACCTTC. Encoded protein: CASSLPTGGDYGYTF.

The chain links TRBV6-6 to TRBJ1-6, with TRBD1 identical over 9 bases. The CDR3 is 16 residues long. J was trimmed by 12 bases and V by 6 bases; bases with no gene match: 15. The V gene's germline CDR1 is MNHNY and CDR2 SVGAGI (reference sequence). CDR3 sequence (DNA): TGTGCCAGCAGCTTCGCCCCAGGGACAGGGAAGAAACCCCTCCACTTT. It encodes CASSFAPGTGKKPLHF.

The chain joins TRBV27 to TRBJ2-1, with 12 bases lining up with TRBD2. Germline loops: CDR1 MNHEY, CDR2 SMNVEV (reference sequence). V shed 5 bases, J shed 6 bases, and the junction held 5 bases outside the gene matches. CDR3 length: 15 residues. The CDR3 is CASSRSSGGANEQFF. The DNA for the CDR3 is TGTGCCAGCAGTCGTTCTAGCGGGGGGGCCAATGAGCAGTTCTTC.

The chain is built from TRBV7-7 and TRBJ2-2, with 10 nucleotides matching TRBD1. The CDR3 is 15 residues long. Germline V gene data show CDR1 as SSHAT and CDR2 as FNYEAQ (reference sequence). J gave up 10 bases and V 3 bases, and 8 bases lay outside the gene matches. The CDR3 loop reads CASSLGGQGREELFF. CDR3 nucleotides: TGTGCCAGCAGCTTGGGGGGACAGGGGCGAGAGGAGCTGTTTTTT.

The gene calls are TRBV7-8 and TRBJ1-2; 7 positions agree with TRBD1. Trimming at V came to 1 base and at J to 8 bases, leaving 10 bases not matched to a gene. Per germline, CDR1 SGHVS and CDR2 FQNEAQ. The CDR3 is 15 amino acids. The CDR3 protein is CASSLVFGTEDGYTF. CDR3 nucleotides: TGTGCCAGCAGCTTAGTGTTTGGGACAGAGGACGGCTACACCTTC.

The chain links TRBV2 to TRBJ1-5, with 11 bases aligning to TRBD1. Germline V gene lookup returns CDR1 SNHLY and CDR2 FYNNEI. This CDR3 region has 16 residues. The ends lost 2 bases at V and 6 bases at J; junction bases unmatched: 6. CDR3 residues: CASSEYRTGGFQPQHF. As DNA, the CDR3 is TGTGCCAGCAGTGAATATAGGACAGGGGGCTTTCAGCCCCAGCATTTT. Full variable domain (rest looked up from reference TRBV2 and TRBJ1-5): EPEVTQTPSHQVTQMGQEVILRCVPISNHLYFYWYRQILGQKVEFLVSFYNNEISEKSEIFDDQFSVERPDGSNFTLKIRSTKLEDSAMYFCASSEYRTGGFQPQHFGDGTRLSIL.

This clone was observed a handful of times. This rearrangement joins TRBV4-2 to TRBJ2-3; possibly TRBD2 for D (6 bases). CDR1 and CDR2 (germline): LGHNA, YNFKEQ. This CDR3 contains 17 residues. Trimming left V 0 bases short and J 1 base short, with 14 bases between. The CDR3 loop reads CASSQDLNIAGTDTQYF. In DNA form, the CDR3 reads TGTGCCAGCAGCCAAGATCTGAATATAGCGGGCACAGATACGCAGTATTTT.

This clone was observed a single time. This chain links TRBV24-1 with TRBJ2-3, with 9 nucleotides matching TRBD2. The J segment lost 5 bases and the V segment lost 3 bases, leaving 8 bases of the junction unmatched. This CDR3 is built from 16 residues. Germline lookup yields CDR1 KGHDR and CDR2 SFDVKD. CDR3 DNA sequence: TGTGCCACCAGTGATCCCATGCGGGGGGGCCAAGATACGCAGTATTTT. It is translated as CATSDPMRGGQDTQYF.

The chain carries TRBV5-1 and TRBJ1-1; 11 bases match TRBD1. Germline trimming cut 4 bases from V and 4 bases from J; bases unmatched to any gene: 15. Looked up from germline, CDR1 is SGHRS and CDR2 is YFSETQ. CDR3 length: 18 amino acids. The CDR3 loop is CASSGDSGTGGRRTEAFF. Here the CDR3 DNA reads TGCGCCAGCAGCGGGGATTCCGGGACAGGGGGGAGGCGCACTGAAGCTTTCTTT.

The V call is TRBV19, the J call TRBJ1-3; TRBD1 matches 7 bases. Germline loops: CDR1 LNHDA, CDR2 SQIVND (reference sequence). Trimming removed 8 bases from V and 3 bases from J; junction bases left unmatched: 4. This CDR3 is built from 13 residues. The CDR3 DNA follows: TGTGCCAGTCGACAGGGAGGTGGAAACACCATATATTTT. Translated, it gives CASRQGGGNTIYF.

As for this clone: Other DNA sequences in this sample translate to the same CDR3. V usage is TRBV28 and J usage is TRBJ1-2; no reliable D call. V lost 5 bases and J lost 2, with 9 bases in between. The CDR3 has 13 residues. Germline loops: CDR1 MDHEN, CDR2 SYDVKM. CDR3: CASSPPGNYGYTF. The CDR3 bases are TGTGCCAGCAGTCCGCCCGGGAACTATGGCTACACCTTC.

The chain couples TRBV5-6 to TRBJ1-6, with D perhaps TRBD1 (6 bases). Germline V gives CDR1 SGHDT, CDR2 YYEEEE. The CDR3 spans 17 residues. Trimming cost V 4 bases and J 6 bases, with 20 bases left between them. The CDR3 DNA follows: TGTGCCAGCAGCACTCTTACCAGGGGCGCCGGTAATTCACCCCTCCACTTT. Residues: CASSTLTRGAGNSPLHF.